Shown below are 9 T cell receptor beta chains from a single sample sequenced in a study of CD8 T cells in ankylosing spondylitis (dated by TCRdb to between 2016 and 2019). To prepare the library, 5' RACE was applied. These reads were obtained on an Illumina HiSeq 2500. TCRdb reworked the public reads: Q25 trimming with fastp, MiXCR clone assembly, productive beta chains retained. Every distinct CDR3 protein forms one entry, paired with its most common genes and DNA. The sample data list more than 150,000 distinct CDR3 sequences, and 10% to 15% of these were observed just once. The top ten clones comprise more than 9.5% of the sample. The specimen was blood, either unsorted or a sorted T cell fraction (not recorded which). The receptors come from a female donor with ankylosing spondylitis or in good health (not recorded which).

The chain carries TRBV5-6 and TRBJ2-5, with 7 bases aligning to TRBD1. Trimming at V came to 5 bases and at J to 4 bases, leaving 5 bases not matched to a gene. Germline loops: CDR1 SGHDT, CDR2 YYEEEE. The CDR3 contains 13 residues. CDR3 coding DNA: TGTGCCAGCAGGGACAGGAACCGAGAGACCCAGTACTTC. Protein product: CASRDRNRETQYF. The full variable domain, its missing parts supplied by reference TRBV5-6 and TRBJ2-5, is DAGVTQSPTHLIKTRGQQVTLRCSPKSGHDTVSWYQQALGQGPQFIFQYYEEEERQRGNFPDRFSGHQFPNYSSELNVNALLLGDSALYLCASRDRNRETQYFGPGTRLLVL.

As regards this clonotype: It may be a read error: a sequence one base away is much more abundant. V usage is TRBV7-6 and J usage is TRBJ1-1, with D possibly matching TRBD1 (5 bases). The CDR3 contains 13 residues. V was cut by 4 bases and J by 1 base, with 7 bases left in between. Germline-derived CDR1 and CDR2 are SGHVS and FNYEAQ. CDR3 residues: CASSSGTNTEAFF. For the CDR3, the DNA is TGTGCCAGCAGCTCCGGGACGAACACTGAAGCTTTCTTT.

This clonotype was found many times. The V and J genes are TRBV20-1 and TRBJ2-1, with 8 nucleotides matching TRBD2. Germline values: CDR1 DFQATT, CDR2 SNEGSKA (reference sequence). The CDR3 is made up of 15 amino acids. After removal of 2 bases from V and 4 bases from J, the junction contained 7 bases not matched to a gene. The CDR3 nucleotides read TGCAGTGCTAGACCCTTAGCGGGGAGATACAATGAGCAGTTCTTC. It yields the protein CSARPLAGRYNEQFF.

The chain employs TRBV7-2 and TRBJ2-2; D remains unclear. Germline assignment: CDR1 SGHTA and CDR2 FQGNSA. V lost 6 bases and J lost 9, with 8 bases in between. The CDR3 contains 11 residues. CDR3 region: CASSEGRELFF. DNA of the CDR3: TGTGCCAGCAGTGAAGGGCGGGAGCTGTTTTTT.

This clonotype was recorded many times. The rearrangement links TRBV20-1 to TRBJ2-1; D call uncertain. V lost 4 bases and J lost 5, with 6 bases in between. This CDR3 region has 11 residues. Per the germline V gene, CDR1 is DFQATT and CDR2 is SNEGSKA (reference sequence). The DNA of the CDR3 is TGCAGTGCTAAGGGCGACAATGAGCAGTTCTTC. Protein: CSAKGDNEQFF.

This clonotype was seen at least ten times. The V gene is TRBV27, the J gene TRBJ2-7; 7 bases are shared with TRBD2. The V segment lost 3 bases and the J segment 3 bases; nucleotides outside the gene matches: 14. The CDR3 consists of 17 residues. Germline-derived CDR1 and CDR2 are MNHEY and SMNVEV (reference sequence). The CDR3: CASSFRTAGAEHYEQYF. As DNA, the CDR3 is TGTGCCAGCAGTTTTCGGACCGCGGGAGCAGAACACTACGAGCAGTACTTC.

This clonotype was picked up a small number of times. The genes are TRBV7-2 and TRBJ1-4; 8 bases are a match to TRBD1. CDR1 is SGHTA, CDR2 FQGNSA, per germline. CDR3 length: 14 residues. Losses at the gene ends were 1 base for V and 8 bases for J; bases not matched to a gene: 3. For the CDR3, the DNA is TGTGCCAGCAGCTTAGGGACAGGGTTAGAAAAACTGTTTTTT. Translation gives CASSLGTGLEKLFF.

This clonotype was counted once. A much more abundant neighbour one base away suggests this may be a read error. Given the absence of the conserved phenylalanine or tryptophan at the CDR3 end, a read error is likely. The chain links TRBV7-2 to TRBJ1-2; D is uncertain. V was pared by 1 base and J by 3 bases, with 9 bases between. CDR1 is SGHTA and CDR2 is FQGNSA in the germline V gene. CDR3 length: 14 amino acids. The CDR3 DNA reads TGTGCCAGCAGCTTAGAACACGGAGACTATGGCTACACCCTC. It codes for CASSLEHGDYGYTL.

This clonotype was detected ten times or more. V and J are TRBV20-1 and TRBJ2-7; 9 bases are shared with TRBD2. Trimming at V came to 2 bases and at J to 6 bases, leaving 5 bases not matched to a gene. The CDR3 consists of 13 residues. The V gene's germline CDR1 is DFQATT and CDR2 SNEGSKA (reference sequence). The CDR3 region has the DNA TGCAGTGCTAGAAGCCTAGCGGGACTCGAGCAGTACTTC. Amino acids: CSARSLAGLEQYF.